This TCR beta chain emerged from a study of cytomegalovirus exposure and HLA in healthy donors. Germline assignment: CDR1 LGHNA and CDR2 YSLEER. V lost 0 bases, J lost 7 bases, and 9 bases lay in between. This CDR3 has 13 residues. A note on this clone: Other DNA sequences of this sample code for an identical CDR3.

TCRdb's copy holds only in-frame clones and misses some; the assay was immunoSEQ multiplex PCR. The repertoire holds about 330,000 clones, with roughly 85% as singletons. The donors were in the approximately 130-subject validation cohort; that cohort was separate from the roughly 680-subject first cohort. Sample: PBMCs. The receptor comes from a woman aged 18-30 years in good health and CMV-seronegative. The rearrangement links TRBV4-3 to TRBJ1-1; tentatively, D is TRBD1 (6 bases). The DNA of the CDR3 is TGCGCCAGCAGCCAAGACAGGGGATTTGAAGCTTTCTTT. Its protein is CASSQDRGFEAFF.